The sequence of this T cell receptor (beta chain) was determined in a study of PD-1 blockade in mismatch repair-deficient tumors. As for the study in general: Enrolled about 2013-2016, patients had progressing, pretreated mismatch repair-deficient cancers of about a dozen types.

Data came from immunoSEQ multiplex PCR; TCRdb stores just in-frame clones and leaves some out. Among approximately 110,000 clones listed, around three quarters were seen once. Germline loops: CDR1 SGHRS, CDR2 YFSETQ. With V trimmed by 4 bases and J by 2 bases, 3 bases remained unmatched. The CDR3 loop spans 16 amino acids. General study points: Tumor-resident clones, often undetectable pretreatment in blood, expanded then contracted after pembrolizumab.

Mismatch repair deficiency was confirmed in all patients, by PCR or immunohistochemistry. A few pembrolizumab responders had their TCRs sequenced. Concerning this clone itself: Its antigen is not known.

The sample was peripheral blood, taken about 60 weeks after starting pembrolizumab. This chain connects TRBV5-1 to TRBJ2-2; 12 nucleotides agree with TRBD2. This clonotype was sampled from an adult with mismatch repair-deficient cancer. The CDR3 DNA sequence: TGCGCCAGCAGCGGGGGACTAGCGGGCAACACCGGGGAGCTGTTTTTT. Encoded protein: CASSGGLAGNTGELFF.